This T cell receptor beta chain was identified during a study of technical replicates of blood from several donors. Sequencing used immunoSEQ multiplex PCR; TCRdb keeps in-frame clones, though not all of them. Of 55,000 to 80,000 clones listed, 93% are singletons. Sequenced material: T cells isolated from PBMCs. The sequence was collected from a human donor in good health.

Written as DNA, the CDR3 is TGTGCCAGTAGTATAGAAAGGGACTCTCCCAGCTCCTATAATTCACCCCTCCACTTT. Amino acids: CASSIERDSPSSYNSPLHF. The chain couples TRBV19 to TRBJ1-6, with a weak D call TRBD1 (5 bases). Germline lookup yields CDR1 LNHDA and CDR2 SQIVND (reference sequence). The CDR3 runs 19 residues. V lost 0 bases, J lost 0 bases, and 15 bases lay in between.